This T cell receptor (beta chain) emerged from a study of CD4 T cells in relation to SARS-CoV-2 and coronaviruses. Study at large: ViraFEST: approximately 10-day antigen culture of PBMCs, then TCR beta CDR3 sequencing. Study findings and constraints: Samples before the pandemic and after infection were not matched within any donor.

In its sample, this clone was seen once. The antigen is undetermined. Before the COVID-19 pandemic, during about 2010-2019, CD4+ T cells were taken from unexposed donors. The cells were cultured for 10 days before CD4+ T cells were isolated. Testing used SARS-CoV-2 S/N and four cold-coronavirus spikes on unexposed-donor CD4+ T cells, cells permitting. V was pared by 4 bases and J by 5 bases, with 16 bases between. Germline assignment: CDR1 SGHRS and CDR2 YFSETQ. The CDR3 consists of 14 residues. The data were produced by immunoSEQ multiplex PCR, yet TCRdb's version contains in-frame clones alone and is incomplete. The data show some 15,000 clones, around 78% seen once.

V and J are TRBV5-1 and TRBJ2-7; possibly TRBD1 or TRBD2 for D (6 bases each). Sequencing input: CD4+ T cells from PBMCs, cultured in vitro. The TCR was taken from a human donor in good health. The CDR3 bases are TGCGCCAGCAGCAGACCCGCGGAGGGGGACGAGCAGTACTTC. It translates to CASSRPAEGDEQYF.